This TCR beta chain was recovered during a study of molecular identifiers for immune sequencing clone quantification. Study summary: Replicate RNA came from 20,000 or 100,000 naive CD8 cells and was split five ways, and four parts were sequenced.

Looked up from germline, CDR1 is MDHEN and CDR2 is SYDVKM. The V end was cut by 7 bases, the J end by 7 bases, with 20 bases between. There are 14 residues in the CDR3. Naive CD8 T cells, phenotype CD8+CD4-CCR7+CD45RA+, were sorted. Listed TCR primers, together with previously described methods, were used for the bulk TCR libraries. In TCRdb, the PCR reads were re-called with MiXCR into one record per CDR3 protein. The sample yields about 630,000 distinct CDR3 sequences, less than 30% seen once. For this clonotype: This may be a read error, as it is one base from a much larger clone. In this CDR3 the conserved last residue, phenylalanine or tryptophan, is missing, so a read error is likely.

The clonotype was recovered from a human donor in good health. Some libraries in this study had Jurkat cell RNA spiked in. The chain links TRBV28 to TRBJ2-7; the D gene is possibly TRBD2 (6 bases). Input material: naive CD8+ T cells from blood, with Jurkat cell RNA spiked in. As to subset: FACS-sorted CD8+CD4-CCR7+CD45RA+ naive T cells. CDR3 nucleotides: TGTGCCAGCACGTCGGACCCTCGCCGGGGGGAGCAGTACTCC. Translating gives CASTSDPRRGEQYS.